What follows is one T cell receptor beta chain and its context. This CDR3 comprises 13 residues. The J segment lost 6 bases and the V segment lost 4 bases, leaving 2 bases of the junction unmatched. The germline V gene has CDR1 LGHNA and CDR2 YSLEER. The sample belongs to a study of T cells after somatic rescue of genetic block. Profiling relied on immunoSEQ multiplex PCR, and the TCRdb table lists in-frame clones only, not all of them. Of tens of thousands of clones in the sample, roughly 90% were seen once. Sequencing used peripheral blood mononuclear cells (PBMCs). The chain combines TRBV4-3 with TRBJ1-2, with 10 nucleotides matching TRBD1. This receptor was obtained from a man aged 25 to 40. The CDR3, as DNA: TGCGCCAGCAGCCCGACAGGGGGCGATGGCTACACCTTC. Its translation is CASSPTGGDGYTF.